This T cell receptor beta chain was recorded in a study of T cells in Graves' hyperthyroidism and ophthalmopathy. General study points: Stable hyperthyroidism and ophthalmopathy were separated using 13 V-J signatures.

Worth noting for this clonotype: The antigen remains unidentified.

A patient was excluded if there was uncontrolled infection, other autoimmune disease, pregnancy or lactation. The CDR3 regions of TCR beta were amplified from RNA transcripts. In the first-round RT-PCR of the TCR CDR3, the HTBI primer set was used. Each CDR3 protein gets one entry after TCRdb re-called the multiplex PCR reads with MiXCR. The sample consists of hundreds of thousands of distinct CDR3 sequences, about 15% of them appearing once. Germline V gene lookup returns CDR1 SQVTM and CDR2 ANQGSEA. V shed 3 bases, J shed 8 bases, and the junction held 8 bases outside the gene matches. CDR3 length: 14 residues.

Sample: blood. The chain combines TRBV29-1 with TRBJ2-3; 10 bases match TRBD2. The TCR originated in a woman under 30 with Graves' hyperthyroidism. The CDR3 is CSVESGRAFSTQYF. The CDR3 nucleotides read TGCAGCGTTGAGAGCGGGAGGGCCTTTAGTACGCAGTATTTT.